This entry lists 2 T cell receptor beta chains sequenced from one sample in a study of Graves' ophthalmopathy and Graves' hyperthyroidism. Beta-chain TCR CDR3 regions were amplified from RNA transcripts. A first-round RT-PCR used HTBI primers, followed by a second-round multiplex PCR. Using its own MiXCR run on the multiplex PCR reads, TCRdb lists one record per CDR3 protein. Among about 14,000 distinct CDR3 sequences, approximately 51% were seen once, and the ten largest hold 45%. Sequenced: peripheral blood. The receptors were sampled from a woman between 25 and 40 years old with Graves' ophthalmopathy.

V gene TRBV7-2 combines with J gene TRBJ2-7; 12 bases are a match to TRBD2. The V and J ends lost 5 bases and 2 bases, in that order; junction bases with no gene match: 4. CDR1 is SGHTA and CDR2 is FQGNSA in the germline V gene. The CDR3 extends over 15 amino acids. Here the CDR3 DNA reads TGTGCCAGCAGCCCGACTAGCGGGAGAACCTACGAGCAGTACTTC. It yields the protein CASSPTSGRTYEQYF. The whole variable domain, remainder taken from reference TRBV7-2 and TRBJ2-7, is GAGVSQSPSNKVTEKGKDVELRCDPISGHTALYWYRQSLGQGLEFLIYFQGNSAPDKSGLPSDRFSAERTGGSVSTLTIQRTQQEDSAVYLCASSPTSGRTYEQYFGPGTRLTVT.

This clonotype has just a few counts. V is TRBV7-6 and J is TRBJ2-5; 11 positions match TRBD2. The CDR3 runs 15 residues. With 1 base clipped from V and 4 bases from J, the junction kept 2 bases outside the gene matches. Germline V gene lookup returns CDR1 SGHVS and CDR2 FNYEAQ. CDR3 sequence: CASSLVTSGGETQYF. CDR3 nucleotide sequence: TGTGCCAGCAGCTTAGTAACTAGCGGGGGAGAGACCCAGTACTTC.